One and the same sample provided the 21 T cell receptor beta chains below, sequenced in a study of control samples from healthy donors and cancer patients. Profiling relied on immunoSEQ multiplex PCR, and the TCRdb table lists in-frame clones only, not all of them. Among about 120,000 clones, about 90% were seen once, and the ten largest hold roughly 2%. The source material was blood. Every receptor here comes from a man between 18 and 29 years old in good health.

V and J are TRBV15 and TRBJ2-3; no firm D call. The germline V gene encodes CDR1 LNHNV and CDR2 YYDKDF (reference sequence). This CDR3 contains 15 residues. V was cut by 2 bases and J by 3 bases, with 12 bases left in between. The CDR3 DNA reads TGTGCCACCAGCAGAAACCCATCAAAGACAGATACGCAGTATTTT. Amino acid sequence: CATSRNPSKTDTQYF.

This CDR3 reads CASSAPGSSGANVLTF. DNA of the CDR3: TGTGCCAGCAGCGCCCCAGGGTCCTCTGGGGCCAACGTCCTGACTTTC. The chain has TRBV9 and TRBJ2-6, with D possibly TRBD1 on 5 matching bases. In germline, CDR1 is SGDLS, CDR2 YYNGEE. The CDR3 totals 16 residues. V gave up 3 bases and J gave up 0 bases, with 10 bases separating them.

This clone was recorded once. The chain couples TRBV27 to TRBJ2-2; D perhaps matches TRBD2 (6 bases). Germline assignment: CDR1 MNHEY and CDR2 SMNVEV (reference sequence). V lost 8 bases to trimming and J lost 5 bases, with 12 bases between them. This CDR3 contains 13 residues. The CDR3 nucleotides read TGTGCCAGCCGGCGGGGCGGTACCGGGGAGCTGTTTTTT. This codes for CASRRGGTGELFF.

This chain connects TRBV7-8 to TRBJ1-1, with a weak D call TRBD1 (5 bases). Deletions cut 3 bases from V and 6 bases from J, with 20 bases between. Germline V gene sequence: CDR1 SGHVS, CDR2 FQNEAQ. The CDR3 extends over 16 amino acids. CDR3 region: CASSFSAGLVAAEAFF. The CDR3 DNA is TGTGCCAGCAGCTTCTCCGCAGGGTTGGTAGCGGCTGAAGCTTTCTTT.

V is TRBV19 and J is TRBJ2-1; 10 bases map to TRBD2. Germline trimming cut 3 bases from V and 6 bases from J; bases unmatched to any gene: 11. There are 17 residues in the CDR3. Germline lookup yields CDR1 LNHDA and CDR2 SQIVND (reference sequence). The CDR3 protein is CASSIVAGGLTGNEQFF. DNA for the CDR3: TGTGCCAGTAGTATCGTAGCGGGAGGTTTGACCGGCAATGAGCAGTTCTTC.

The CDR3: CASSPTSGSTYEQYF. CDR3 nucleotide sequence: TGTGCCAGCTCGCCCACTAGCGGGAGTACGTACGAGCAGTACTTC. The gene calls are TRBV18 and TRBJ2-7; 11 bases agree with TRBD2. The J segment lost 4 bases and the V segment lost 6 bases, leaving 8 bases of the junction unmatched. The germline gives CDR1 KGHSH, CDR2 LQKENI. This CDR3 is built from 15 residues. Drawing the rest from reference TRBV18 and TRBJ2-7, the complete variable domain is NAGVMQNPRHLVRRRGQEARLRCSPMKGHSHVYWYRQLPEEGLKFMVYLQKENIIDESGMPKERFSAEFPKEGPSILRIQQVVRGDSAAYFCASSPTSGSTYEQYFGPGTRLTVT.

V gene TRBV19 combines with J gene TRBJ1-1; 8 bases match TRBD1. With V trimmed by 1 base and J by 3 bases, 4 bases remained unmatched. CDR3 length: 15 amino acids. CDR1 is LNHDA, CDR2 SQIVND, per germline (reference sequence). CDR3 sequence: CASSIATGVYTEAFF. The CDR3 DNA follows: TGTGCCAGTAGTATAGCGACAGGGGTCTACACTGAAGCTTTCTTT.

This clone was counted a single time. V gene TRBV27 combines with J gene TRBJ2-5; D uncertain. CDR3 length equals 13 residues. Germline CDR1 reads MNHEY; CDR2 reads SMNVEV (reference sequence). Trimming stripped 5 bases from V and 5 bases from J, with 12 bases between. As DNA, the CDR3 is TGTGCCAGCAGTCCCCAGAGGAAGGAGACCCAGTACTTC. Translating it yields CASSPQRKETQYF.

V and J are TRBV7-3 and TRBJ2-1, with D possibly being TRBD1 (6 bases). Deletions cut 6 bases from V and 3 bases from J, with 21 bases between. CDR1 SGHTA and CDR2 FQGTGA come from the germline V gene. The CDR3 totals 17 residues. The CDR3 protein is CASRTGARIMSYNEQFF. CDR3 DNA sequence: TGTGCCAGCAGGACAGGCGCCAGAATTATGAGCTACAATGAGCAGTTCTTC. The complete variable domain, with remaining parts taken from reference TRBV7-3 and TRBJ2-1, reads GAGVSQTPSNKVTEKGKYVELRCDPISGHTALYWYRQSLGQGPEFLIYFQGTGAADDSGLPNDRFFAVRPEGSVSTLKIQRTERGDSAVYLCASRTGARIMSYNEQFFGPGTRLTVL.

The chain carries TRBV25-1 and TRBJ2-5; D is possibly TRBD1 or TRBD2 (5 bases each). CDR1 and CDR2 (germline): MGHDK, SYGVNS. CDR3 size: 14 residues. The germline V and J ends were trimmed by 8 bases and 5 bases, with 18 bases remaining between them. Here the CDR3 reads CASSPLWGSETQYF. In nucleotides, the CDR3 is TGTGCCAGCTCCCCCCTTTGGGGGTCGGAGACCCAGTACTTC.

The chain recombines TRBV6-6 with TRBJ2-7, with TRBD1 matching 7 bases. Germline trimming cut 5 bases from V and 4 bases from J; bases unmatched to any gene: 5. Germline values: CDR1 MNHNY, CDR2 SVGAGI (reference sequence). This CDR3 region has 13 residues. CDR3 sequence: CASSNRGMYEQYF. As DNA, the CDR3 is TGTGCCAGCAGTAACAGGGGTATGTACGAGCAGTACTTC.

V and J are TRBV9 and TRBJ2-3; 8 bases align to TRBD1. CDR3 length: 15 amino acids. The trim removed 3 bases at V and 0 bases at J, leaving 3 bases unmatched. Germline-derived CDR1 and CDR2 are SGDLS and YYNGEE. DNA of the CDR3: TGTGCCAGCAGCGCAGGGGGCAGTAGCACAGATACGCAGTATTTT. This encodes CASSAGGSSTDTQYF.

The J gene is TRBJ2-5, the V gene TRBV28; D could derive from TRBD1 or TRBD2 (5 bases each). V lost 7 bases, J lost 2 bases, and 14 bases lay in between. The CDR3 has 14 amino acids. Germline lookup yields CDR1 MDHEN and CDR2 SYDVKM. Here the CDR3 reads CASIEGGGQETQYF. Written as DNA, the CDR3 is TGTGCCAGCATTGAGGGTGGGGGACAAGAGACCCAGTACTTC.

This chain links TRBV6-2 or TRBV6-3 with TRBJ1-5; a weak D match, TRBD1 (5 bases). This CDR3 is 17 amino acids long. The germline CDR1 and CDR2 sequences are MNHEY and SVGEGT. Between the trimmed V and J ends, which lost 3 bases and 3 bases, there was a span of 18 bases. CDR3 region: CASSYPGKGGPNQPQHF. The DNA of the CDR3 is TGTGCCAGCAGTTATCCAGGGAAGGGTGGCCCCAATCAGCCCCAGCATTTT.

This chain uses TRBV6-1 with TRBJ2-3, with D uncertain. Germline CDR1 reads MNHNS; CDR2 reads SASEGT. V gave up 1 base and J gave up 7 bases, with 6 bases separating them. The CDR3 spans 12 residues. CDR3 DNA sequence: TGTGCCAGCAGTGAAGGTACAAATACGCAGTATTTT. Protein sequence: CASSEGTNTQYF.

This chain joins TRBV6-6 and TRBJ1-4; D might be TRBD1 (6 bases). Germline lookup yields CDR1 MNHNY and CDR2 SVGAGI (reference sequence). The V end was cut by 4 bases, the J end by 5 bases, with 14 bases between. The CDR3 runs 15 residues. As DNA, the CDR3 is TGTGCCAGCAGTTTCGGTGACAGGACAAATGAAAAACTGTTTTTT. Translating it yields CASSFGDRTNEKLFF.

The chain joins TRBV6-5 to TRBJ1-1, with D perhaps TRBD1 (6 bases). The V gene lost 2 bases and the J gene lost 5 bases, with 12 bases spanning the gap. Per germline, CDR1 MNHEY and CDR2 SVGAGI. The CDR3 has 14 residues. The CDR3 reads CASSYVQGWTEAFF. Written as DNA, the CDR3 is TGTGCCAGCAGTTACGTACAGGGTTGGACTGAAGCTTTCTTT.

The gene calls are TRBV18 and TRBJ2-3; unclear D gene. V was clipped by 2 bases and J by 1 base, with 4 bases between them. The CDR3 length is 13 residues. CDR1 and CDR2 from the germline V gene are KGHSH and LQKENI. This CDR3 reads CASSPGGTDTQYF. CDR3 nucleotides: TGTGCCAGCTCACCAGGTGGCACAGATACGCAGTATTTT.

The chain combines TRBV30 with TRBJ1-1; the match to TRBD1 covers 7 bases. The CDR3 runs to 16 residues. The junction had 18 bases not matched to a gene; V was cut back by 6 bases and J by 5 bases. Germline CDR1 and CDR2: GTSNPN and SVGIG (reference sequence). The CDR3 sequence is CACTISRGGKRTEAFF. The CDR3 DNA reads as TGTGCCTGTACCATTTCCCGAGGGGGCAAACGGACTGAAGCTTTCTTT.

As DNA, the CDR3 is TGTGCCAGCAGGTCCAGGGGCAATCAGCCCCAGCATTTT. Translated: CASRSRGNQPQHF. V gene TRBV27 combines with J gene TRBJ1-5, with D maybe TRBD1 (5 bases). Germline V gene lookup returns CDR1 MNHEY and CDR2 SMNVEV (reference sequence). The CDR3 is 13 amino acids. Trimming left V 6 bases short and J 2 bases short, with 8 bases between.

J is TRBJ2-7 and V is TRBV2; 7 bases align to TRBD1. Germline CDR1 SNHLY, CDR2 FYNNEI. This CDR3 has 13 residues. V lost 4 bases and J lost 1; bases outside the gene matches: 1. The CDR3 nucleotides read TGTGCCAGCAGTGCGGGACAGTCCTACGAGCAGTACTTC. It translates to CASSAGQSYEQYF. The full variable domain, its missing parts supplied by reference TRBV2 and TRBJ2-7, is EPEVTQTPSHQVTQMGQEVILRCVPISNHLYFYWYRQILGQKVEFLVSFYNNEISEKSEIFDDQFSVERPDGSNFTLKIRSTKLEDSAMYFCASSAGQSYEQYFGPGTRLTVT.